The 16 T cell receptor beta chains below all came from one sample that was sequenced in a study of cytomegalovirus exposure and HLA in healthy donors (dated by TCRdb to the late 2010s). Library preparation was by the immunoSEQ multiplex PCR assay. The clones in this table, taken by TCRdb from immuneACCESS, are in-frame only. Not every clone is retained; where verified, under half of the shortfall comes from an unresolved V gene, and the cause of the rest is unknown. The sample profile shows about 160,000 clones; approximately 96% of them were found once. The top ten clones comprise about 0.89% of the sample. Sequencing was carried out using PBMCs. The receptor source for this set is a woman aged 18-29 years in good health and CMV-seronegative.

V is TRBV4-3 and J is TRBJ1-5, with 7 bases identical to TRBD1. Trimming removed 1 base from V and 3 bases from J; junction bases left unmatched: 3. The CDR3 has 15 residues. Germline V gene lookup returns CDR1 LGHNA and CDR2 YSLEER. The CDR3 DNA is TGCGCCAGCAGCCAAGTCCAGGGGGACAATCAGCCCCAGCATTTT. This sequence encodes CASSQVQGDNQPQHF.

J is TRBJ2-2 and V is TRBV5-4, with a possible D match to TRBD2 (6 bases). The germline V and J ends were trimmed by 5 bases and 3 bases, with 11 bases remaining between them. The CDR3 loop spans 14 amino acids. Germline CDR1 and CDR2: SGHNT and YYREEE (reference sequence). CDR3 in amino acids: CASSLRDYTGELFF. CDR3 in DNA: TGTGCCAGCAGTCTCCGGGACTACACCGGGGAGCTGTTTTTT.

The genes are TRBV7-9 and TRBJ1-2, with a tentative D call TRBD1 (6 bases). Trimming stripped 1 base from V and 10 bases from J, with 10 bases between. This CDR3 has 12 residues. The germline CDR1 and CDR2 sequences are SEHNR and FQNEAQ (reference sequence). The CDR3 DNA is TGTGCCAGCAGCTTAGAGGGGGTGAACTACACCTTC. Encoded protein: CASSLEGVNYTF.

V usage is TRBV6-5 and J usage is TRBJ1-2, with 8 bases identical to TRBD1. This CDR3 is built from 14 residues. With 5 bases clipped from V and 2 bases from J, the junction kept 4 bases outside the gene matches. Germline loops: CDR1 MNHEY, CDR2 SVGAGI. The DNA for the CDR3 is TGTGCCAGCAGTGAGGGACAGGCCAACTATGGCTACACCTTC. It yields the protein CASSEGQANYGYTF.

This chain links TRBV19 with TRBJ2-5; TRBD2 matches at 9 bases. V shed 6 bases, J shed 5 bases, and the junction held 10 bases outside the gene matches. Germline values: CDR1 LNHDA, CDR2 SQIVND (reference sequence). The CDR3 loop spans 15 amino acids. The CDR3, as DNA: TGTGCCAGTAGAACAGGTAGCGGGGGACGGGAGACCCAGTACTTC. Translated: CASRTGSGGRETQYF.

The chain uses TRBV6-5 and TRBJ1-1; 8 nucleotides agree with TRBD1. In germline, CDR1 is MNHEY, CDR2 SVGAGI. The CDR3 consists of 15 residues. The trim removed 4 bases at V and 5 bases at J, leaving 9 bases unmatched. For the CDR3, the DNA is TGTGCCAGCAGTTCTGCCGGGACAGGATATACTGAAGCTTTCTTT. Protein product: CASSSAGTGYTEAFF.

The rearrangement links TRBV11-2 to TRBJ2-1; maybe TRBD1 (6 bases). The CDR3 length is 15 residues. V lost 6 bases and J 0 bases, leaving 12 bases between the germline ends. Germline assignment: CDR1 SGHAT and CDR2 FQNNGV. CDR3 bases: TGTGCCAGCAGTTTTACAGGGAGCTCCTACAATGAGCAGTTCTTC. Translation: CASSFTGSSYNEQFF.

V usage is TRBV29-1 and J usage is TRBJ2-3, with 9 bases matching TRBD1. Looked up from germline, CDR1 is SQVTM and CDR2 is ANQGSEA. The CDR3 has 16 residues. V lost 6 bases, J lost 4 bases, and 14 bases stayed unmatched. CDR3 sequence (DNA): TGCAGCGTACGAGGAGGGACAGGGAAGGGCGCAGATACGCAGTATTTT. This gives the protein CSVRGGTGKGADTQYF.

V is TRBV5-1 and J is TRBJ1-4; 8 bases are a match to TRBD1. Trimming took 3 bases from V and 8 from J; bases not matched to a gene: 6. From germline, CDR1 is SGHRS and CDR2 YFSETQ. The CDR3 consists of 14 residues. CDR3 sequence: CASSSDRDGEKLFF. The CDR3 DNA reads TGCGCCAGCAGCTCGGACAGGGATGGAGAAAAACTGTTTTTT.

The table lists this clone with a count of one. The rearrangement joins TRBV9 to TRBJ1-2; 12 bases agree with TRBD1. With V trimmed by 0 bases and J by 6 bases, 15 bases remained unmatched. In germline, CDR1 is SGDLS, CDR2 YYNGEE. The CDR3 covers 19 residues. CDR3 nucleotide sequence: TGTGCCAGCAGCGTAGAGAGAGGCGGGACAGGGGGCGCGGGACATGGCTACACCTTC. It encodes CASSVERGGTGGAGHGYTF.

The chain carries TRBV4-3 and TRBJ1-2; 9 bases are a match to TRBD1. Per germline, CDR1 LGHNA and CDR2 YSLEER. CDR3 length: 14 amino acids. The ends lost 4 bases at V and 5 bases at J; junction bases unmatched: 5. The chain's CDR3 is CASSPRTGEYGYTF. As DNA, the CDR3 is TGCGCCAGCAGCCCTAGGACAGGGGAATATGGCTACACCTTC.

This clone was counted a single time. The genes are TRBV19 and TRBJ2-5; 9 bases are a match to TRBD2. Germline-derived CDR1 and CDR2 are LNHDA and SQIVND (reference sequence). This CDR3 is built from 16 residues. Germline trimming cut 0 bases from V and 9 bases from J; bases unmatched to any gene: 11. The CDR3 DNA follows: TGTGCCAGTAGTATAGATAGCGGGACTAGCACCGTCGCCCAGTACTTC. Translation: CASSIDSGTSTVAQYF. Supplemented by reference TRBV19 and TRBJ2-5, the full variable domain reads DGGITQSPKYLFRKEGQNVTLSCEQNLNHDAMYWYRQDPGQGLRLIYYSQIVNDFQKGDIAEGYSVSREKKESFPLTVTSAQKNPTAFYLCASSIDSGTSTVAQYFGPGTRLLVL.

The chain uses TRBV5-4 and TRBJ2-5, with 8 bases lining up with TRBD2. V lost 4 bases, J lost 3 bases, and 11 bases stayed unmatched. Germline-derived CDR1 and CDR2 are SGHNT and YYREEE (reference sequence). The CDR3 totals 16 residues. As DNA, the CDR3 is TGTGCCAGCAGCGGAACCGGGGGGGCCCTTGAAGAGACCCAGTACTTC. Translated: CASSGTGGALEETQYF.

CDR3 residues: CASSMSVNEKLFF. Written as DNA, the CDR3 is TGTGCCAGTAGTATGAGTGTTAATGAAAAACTGTTTTTT. The V and J genes are TRBV19 and TRBJ1-4; the D is unclear. V was trimmed by 3 bases and J by 4 bases, leaving 6 bases between them. This CDR3 has 13 residues. Germline loops: CDR1 LNHDA, CDR2 SQIVND (reference sequence).

The chain links TRBV9 to TRBJ2-3; D possibly corresponds to TRBD2 (6 bases). Germline lookup yields CDR1 SGDLS and CDR2 YYNGEE. CDR3 size: 16 residues. The ends were cut back, 0 bases at V and 0 bases at J, with 11 bases in the middle. The CDR3 DNA reads as TGTGCCAGCAGCGTAGCGGCGGGAACTAGCACAGATACGCAGTATTTT. It translates to CASSVAAGTSTDTQYF. Full variable domain (outside the CDR3, taken from reference TRBV9 and TRBJ2-3): DSGVTQTPKHLITATGQRVTLRCSPRSGDLSVYWYQQSLDQGLQFLIQYYNGEERAKGNILERFSAQQFPDLHSELNLSSLELGDSALYFCASSVAAGTSTDTQYFGPGTRLTVL.

This chain connects TRBV7-9 to TRBJ1-2; D is possibly TRBD1 (5 bases). The CDR3 totals 15 residues. Germline CDR1 SEHNR, CDR2 FQNEAQ (reference sequence). V lost 5 bases to trimming and J lost 1 base, with 14 bases between them. The CDR3 here is CASSPAKTDNYGYTF. The CDR3 DNA follows: TGTGCCAGCAGCCCGGCAAAGACAGATAACTATGGCTACACCTTC.